This T cell receptor beta chain was identified during a study of CXCR3-negative and CXCR3-positive naive CD8 T cells. Study-wide results and caveats: CXCR3-positive naive cells had more hydrophobic TRB CDR3s than CXCR3-negative naive cells.

The TRB cDNA libraries were prepared by 5' RACE with UMI labels. With the 5' RACE reads reprocessed, TCRdb shows one record per CDR3 protein and no DNA. The sample has 130,000 or so distinct CDR3 sequences, and its top ten clones hold approximately 0.4%. The length of the CDR3 is 17 residues. The germline V gene encodes CDR1 KGHDR and CDR2 SFDVKD. Regarding this clonotype: Its antigen is still unknown.

This sequence joins TRBV24-1 and TRBJ2-1; the D gene TCRdb calls, TRBD2, cannot be checked with no DNA. Source material: naive CXCR3+ CD8+ T cells from blood. Subset: CD45RO-CCR7+CD27+CD95- naive CD8+ T cells expressing CXCR3 (TNR3+). This clonotype originated in a human donor in good health. Some clones in this sample may be carry-over from other donors' samples. The CDR3 spells CATSDSGSLSSYNEQFF.